A selection of T cell receptor beta chains follows, all from one sample in a study of blood T cell repertoires in COVID-19. The protocol was immunoSEQ multiplex PCR, while the TCRdb copy is restricted to in-frame clones and leaves out a portion. The data hold 200,000 to 250,000 clones, with around 84% observed a single time. The material sequenced was peripheral blood. These receptor sequences come from a woman in her thirties or forties who had recovered from COVID-19. CDR3s include the opening cysteine and the closing phenylalanine or tryptophan. The D gene is left open where the match is weak. Not every row has a clone size; where given, it reads once, few, many or a size class.

TRBV20-1	NA	TRBJ2-7	TRBD1	CSARQGDEQYF	TGCAGTGCTAGACAGGGGGACGAGCAGTACTTC
TRBV18	NA	TRBJ1-1	NA	CASSPTLDGDSDTEAFF	TGTGCCAGCTCTCCAACTCTGGACGGGGATTCGGACACTGAAGCTTTCTTT
TRBV6-5	NA	TRBJ2-1	NA	CASSWTGNNEQFF	TGTGCCAGCAGTTGGACTGGAAACAATGAGCAGTTCTTC
TRBV6-5	NA	TRBJ2-3	TRBD1	CASNKDRGSTDTQYF	TGTGCCAGCAACAAGGACAGGGGCAGCACAGATACGCAGTATTTT
TRBV10-3	NA	TRBJ2-2	NA	CAVGGVGNTGELFF	TGTGCCGTCGGAGGGGTTGGGAACACCGGGGAGCTGTTTTTT
TRBV10-3	NA	TRBJ1-1	NA	CAISEFQGTLTEAFF	TGTGCCATCAGTGAGTTTCAGGGGACACTTACTGAAGCTTTCTTT
TRBV5-1	NA	TRBJ1-4	TRBD1	CASSPTGVEGEKLFF	TGCGCCAGCAGCCCAACAGGGGTTGAGGGGGAAAAACTGTTTTTT
TRBV6-5	NA	TRBJ2-7	NA	CASSPGHLYEQYF	TGTGCCAGCAGTCCGGGACATTTGTACGAGCAGTACTTC
TRBV28	NA	TRBJ1-4	NA	CATLEGARVNEKLFF	TGTGCCACCTTGGAAGGGGCAAGGGTAAATGAAAAACTGTTTTTT
TRBV5-1	NA	TRBJ2-3	NA	CASSSDNTDTQYF	TGCGCCAGCAGCTCGGACAACACAGATACGCAGTATTTT
TRBV24-1	once	TRBJ2-3	TRBD1	CATSDRTGQGADTQYF	TGTGCCACCAGTGACCGAACGGGACAGGGGGCAGATACGCAGTATTTT
TRBV4-2	NA	TRBJ1-2	TRBD1	CASSQDRTGLNYGYTF	TGTGCCAGCAGCCAAGATAGGACAGGGCTGAACTATGGCTACACCTTC
TRBV18	NA	TRBJ1-1	NA	CASSGAVGWTEAFF	TGTGCCAGCTCAGGGGCGGTCGGATGGACTGAAGCTTTCTTT
TRBV6-1	once	TRBJ2-1	NA	CASSGNEGSSSYNEQFF	TGTGCCAGCAGTGGAAACGAGGGCTCAAGCTCCTACAATGAGCAGTTCTTC
TRBV10-1	NA	TRBJ2-3	NA	CASSPQGLTDTQYF	TGCGCCAGCAGTCCGCAGGGACTCACAGATACGCAGTATTTT
TRBV9	NA	TRBJ2-3	TRBD1	CASSVVGQNTDTQYF	TGTGCCAGCAGCGTTGTGGGACAGAACACAGATACGCAGTATTTT
TRBV19	NA	TRBJ2-5	TRBD2	CASSSGGLAGEETQYF	TGTGCCAGTAGTAGCGGGGGACTAGCGGGGGAAGAGACCCAGTACTTC
TRBV7-2	NA	TRBJ2-7	NA	CASSSLADSYEQYF	TGTGCCAGCAGCTCCTTGGCAGACTCCTACGAGCAGTACTTC
TRBV12-3/TRBV12-4	NA	TRBJ2-5	NA	CASRIASETQYF	TGTGCCAGCAGGATAGCATCCGAGACCCAGTACTTC
TRBV9	NA	TRBJ1-2	NA	CASSPWGAGVDYGYTF	TGTGCCAGCAGCCCCTGGGGTGCAGGGGTGGACTATGGCTACACCTTC
TRBV9	NA	TRBJ1-1	TRBD1	CASSRGQGDTEAFF	TGTGCCAGCAGCCGCGGGCAGGGGGACACTGAAGCTTTCTTT
TRBV29-1	NA	TRBJ1-2	TRBD1	CSDEQGDTF	TGCAGCGACGAACAGGGGGACACCTTC
TRBV6-2/TRBV6-3	many	TRBJ1-5	NA	CASSYFRDSNQPQHF	TGTGCCAGCAGTTACTTCAGGGATAGCAATCAGCCCCAGCATTTT
TRBV30	NA	TRBJ2-7	NA	CAWSVARGGGVSYEQYF	TGTGCCTGGAGTGTAGCCCGCGGGGGCGGGGTCTCCTACGAGCAGTACTTC
TRBV7-3	NA	TRBJ2-3	NA	CASSLLGRGYDTQYF	TGTGCCAGCAGCCTTCTTGGTCGAGGGTACGATACGCAGTATTTT
TRBV7-9	NA	TRBJ1-6	NA	CASSTMDSPLHF	TGTGCCAGCAGCACTATGGATTCACCCCTCCACTTT
TRBV6-5	NA	TRBJ1-2	NA	CAIAGSNYGYTF	TGTGCCATAGCAGGGTCTAACTATGGCTACACCTTC
TRBV7-6	NA	TRBJ1-1	TRBD1	CASSLPAGTGNTEAFF	TGTGCCAGCAGCTTGCCAGCCGGGACAGGCAACACTGAAGCTTTCTTT
TRBV9	NA	TRBJ2-5	NA	CASSVTIGQETQYF	TGTGCCAGCAGCGTAACTATAGGACAAGAGACCCAGTACTTC
TRBV5-1	NA	TRBJ2-3	NA	CASSSPLGAGDTQYF	TGCGCCAGCAGCTCACCGCTGGGGGCAGGGGATACGCAGTATTTT
TRBV5-1	NA	TRBJ1-2	TRBD1	CASSWDRENYGYTF	TGCGCCAGCAGCTGGGACAGGGAAAACTATGGCTACACCTTC
TRBV7-2	many	TRBJ2-6	NA	CASSSYFWRGRSGANVLTF	TGTGCCAGCAGCTCGTATTTCTGGAGGGGAAGGTCTGGGGCCAACGTCCTGACTTTC
TRBV6-4	NA	TRBJ2-2	TRBD2	CASDPDGLAGGANTGELFF	TGTGCCAGCGATCCCGATGGACTAGCGGGGGGAGCGAACACCGGGGAGCTGTTTTTT
TRBV30	NA	TRBJ1-6	NA	CAWSVLRGTSSYNSPLHF	TGTGCCTGGAGTGTACTTAGAGGGACAAGCTCCTATAATTCACCCCTCCACTTT
TRBV7-2	NA	TRBJ2-3	NA	CASSLAARTDTQYF	TGTGCCAGCAGCTTAGCAGCCCGTACAGATACGCAGTATTTT
TRBV15	NA	TRBJ2-7	NA	CAVGGILGEQYF	TGTGCCGTTGGGGGGATCCTGGGCGAGCAGTACTTC
TRBV7-3	NA	TRBJ2-6	NA	CASSFISGANVLTF	TGTGCCAGCAGCTTTATCTCTGGGGCCAACGTCCTGACTTTC
TRBV28	NA	TRBJ2-3	TRBD2	CASRVAGASTDTQYF	TGTGCCAGCAGGGTAGCGGGGGCTAGCACAGATACGCAGTATTTT
TRBV2	once	TRBJ1-5	NA	CASTNSNQPQHF	TGTGCCAGCACAAATAGCAATCAGCCCCAGCATTTT
TRBV5-4	NA	TRBJ2-1	TRBD1	CASSRDSYNEQFF	TGTGCCAGCAGTCGGGACAGCTACAATGAGCAGTTCTTC
TRBV29-1	NA	TRBJ2-1	TRBD2	CSVRPGLGAGNEQFF	TGCAGCGTGCGCCCGGGACTAGGGGCTGGGAATGAGCAGTTCTTC